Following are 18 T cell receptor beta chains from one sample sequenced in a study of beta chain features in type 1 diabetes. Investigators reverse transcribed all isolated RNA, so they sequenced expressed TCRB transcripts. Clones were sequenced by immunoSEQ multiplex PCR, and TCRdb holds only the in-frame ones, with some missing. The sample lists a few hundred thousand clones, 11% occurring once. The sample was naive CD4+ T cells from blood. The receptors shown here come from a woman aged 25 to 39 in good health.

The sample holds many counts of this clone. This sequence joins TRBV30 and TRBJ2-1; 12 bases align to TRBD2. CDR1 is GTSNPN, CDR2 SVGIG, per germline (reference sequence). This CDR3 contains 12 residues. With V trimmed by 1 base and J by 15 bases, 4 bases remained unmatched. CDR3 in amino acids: CAWSGLAGERFF. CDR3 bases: TGTGCCTGGAGTGGACTAGCGGGAGAGAGGTTCTTC.

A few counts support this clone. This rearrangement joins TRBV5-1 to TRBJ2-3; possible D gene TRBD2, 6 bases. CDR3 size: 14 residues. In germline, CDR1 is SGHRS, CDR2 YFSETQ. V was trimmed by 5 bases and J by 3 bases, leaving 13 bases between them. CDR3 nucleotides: TGCGCCAGCAGGAGGGACTCCCGAACAGATACGCAGTATTTT. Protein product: CASRRDSRTDTQYF.

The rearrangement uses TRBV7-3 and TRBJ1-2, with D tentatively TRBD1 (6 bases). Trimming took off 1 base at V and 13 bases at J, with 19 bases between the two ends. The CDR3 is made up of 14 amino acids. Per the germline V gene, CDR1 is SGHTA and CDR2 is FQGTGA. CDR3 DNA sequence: TGTGCCAGCAGCTTAAATGGTGAACAGGGTCGTCTCACCTTC. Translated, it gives CASSLNGEQGRLTF.

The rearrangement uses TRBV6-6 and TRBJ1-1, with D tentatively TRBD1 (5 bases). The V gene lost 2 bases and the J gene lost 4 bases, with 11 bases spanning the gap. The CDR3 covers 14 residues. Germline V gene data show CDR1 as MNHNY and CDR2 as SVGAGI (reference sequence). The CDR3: CASSYGGTATEAFF. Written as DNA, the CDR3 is TGTGCCAGCAGTTACGGGGGGACGGCCACTGAAGCTTTCTTT.

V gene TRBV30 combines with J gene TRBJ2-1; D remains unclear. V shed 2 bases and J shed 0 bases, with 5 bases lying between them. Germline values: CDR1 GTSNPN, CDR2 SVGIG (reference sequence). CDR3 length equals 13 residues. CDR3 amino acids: CAWSSSSYNEQFF. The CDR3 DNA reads TGTGCCTGGAGTTCCAGCTCCTACAATGAGCAGTTCTTC. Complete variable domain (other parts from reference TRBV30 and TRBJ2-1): SQTIHQWPATLVQPVGSPLSLECTVEGTSNPNLYWYRQAAGRGLQLLFYSVGIGQISSEVPQNLSASRPQDRQFILSSKKLLLSDSGFYLCAWSSSSYNEQFFGPGTRLTVL.

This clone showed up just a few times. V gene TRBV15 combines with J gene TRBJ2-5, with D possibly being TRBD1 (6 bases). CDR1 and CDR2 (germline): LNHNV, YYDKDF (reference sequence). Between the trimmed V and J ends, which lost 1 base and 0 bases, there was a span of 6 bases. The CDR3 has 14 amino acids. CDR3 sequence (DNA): TGTGCCACCAGCAGAGGGACAGACCAAGAGACCCAGTACTTC. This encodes CATSRGTDQETQYF.

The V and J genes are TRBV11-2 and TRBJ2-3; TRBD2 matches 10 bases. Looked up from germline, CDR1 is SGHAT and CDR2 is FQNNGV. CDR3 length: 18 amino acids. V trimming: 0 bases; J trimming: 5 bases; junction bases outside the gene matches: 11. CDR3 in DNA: TGTGCCAGCAGCTTAGATCCGGGGGCTAGCGGGAGAATAGATACGCAGTATTTT. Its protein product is CASSLDPGASGRIDTQYF.

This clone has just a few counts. In nucleotides, the CDR3 is TGTGCCAGCAGCACCGGGACTAGCGGGAGTGAGACCCAGTACTTC. Translated, it gives CASSTGTSGSETQYF. This sequence joins TRBV28 and TRBJ2-5; 14 nucleotides match TRBD2. Germline assignment: CDR1 MDHEN and CDR2 SYDVKM. This CDR3 spans 15 amino acids. V gave up 6 bases and J gave up 5 bases; unmatched junction bases: 5.

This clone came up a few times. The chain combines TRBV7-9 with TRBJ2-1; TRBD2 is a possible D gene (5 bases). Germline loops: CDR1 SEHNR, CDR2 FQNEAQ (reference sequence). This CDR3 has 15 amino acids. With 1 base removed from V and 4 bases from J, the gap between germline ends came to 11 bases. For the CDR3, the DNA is TGTGCCAGCAGCTTAGAGGGAGACCCTTACAATGAGCAGTTCTTC. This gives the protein CASSLEGDPYNEQFF.

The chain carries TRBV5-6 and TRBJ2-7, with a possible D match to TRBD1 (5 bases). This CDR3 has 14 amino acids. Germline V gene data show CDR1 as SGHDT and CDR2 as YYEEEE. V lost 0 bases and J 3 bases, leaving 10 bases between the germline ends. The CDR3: CASSLGGRDYEQYF. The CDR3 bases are TGTGCCAGCAGCTTGGGGGGCAGGGACTACGAGCAGTACTTC.

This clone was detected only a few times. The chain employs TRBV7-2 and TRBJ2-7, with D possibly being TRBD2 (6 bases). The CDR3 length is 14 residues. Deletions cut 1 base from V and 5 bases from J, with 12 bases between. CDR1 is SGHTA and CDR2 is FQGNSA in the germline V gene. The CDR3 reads CASSLDPSDNEQYF. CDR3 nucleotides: TGTGCCAGCAGCTTAGATCCTAGCGATAACGAGCAGTACTTC.

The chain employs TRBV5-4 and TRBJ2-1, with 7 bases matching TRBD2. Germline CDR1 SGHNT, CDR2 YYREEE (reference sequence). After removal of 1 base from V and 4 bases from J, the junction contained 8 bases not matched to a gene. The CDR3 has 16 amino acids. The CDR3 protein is CASSLPPSGTYNEQFF. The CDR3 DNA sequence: TGTGCCAGCAGCTTGCCTCCTAGCGGCACTTACAATGAGCAGTTCTTC.

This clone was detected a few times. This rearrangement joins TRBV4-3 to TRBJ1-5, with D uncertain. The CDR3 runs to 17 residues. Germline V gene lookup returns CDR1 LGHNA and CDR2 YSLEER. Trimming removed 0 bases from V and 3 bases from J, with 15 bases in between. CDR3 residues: CASSQDYAGTVNQPQHF. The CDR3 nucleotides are TGCGCCAGCAGCCAAGATTATGCCGGAACAGTCAATCAGCCCCAGCATTTT.

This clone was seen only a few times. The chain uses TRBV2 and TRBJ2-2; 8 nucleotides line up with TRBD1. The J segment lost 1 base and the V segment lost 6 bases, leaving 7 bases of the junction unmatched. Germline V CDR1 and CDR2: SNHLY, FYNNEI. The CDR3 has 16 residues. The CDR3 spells CASRRTGRLNTGELFF. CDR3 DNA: TGTGCCAGCAGGAGGACAGGGCGTTTGAACACCGGGGAGCTGTTTTTT. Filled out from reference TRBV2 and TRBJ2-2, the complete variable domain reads EPEVTQTPSHQVTQMGQEVILRCVPISNHLYFYWYRQILGQKVEFLVSFYNNEISEKSEIFDDQFSVERPDGSNFTLKIRSTKLEDSAMYFCASRRTGRLNTGELFFGEGSRLTVL.

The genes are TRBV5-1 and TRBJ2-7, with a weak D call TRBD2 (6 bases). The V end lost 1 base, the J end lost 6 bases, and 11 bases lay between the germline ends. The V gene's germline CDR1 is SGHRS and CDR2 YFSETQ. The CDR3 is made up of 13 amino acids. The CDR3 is CASSLFGRGEQYF. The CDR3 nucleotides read TGCGCCAGCAGCTTGTTCGGGAGAGGCGAGCAGTACTTC.

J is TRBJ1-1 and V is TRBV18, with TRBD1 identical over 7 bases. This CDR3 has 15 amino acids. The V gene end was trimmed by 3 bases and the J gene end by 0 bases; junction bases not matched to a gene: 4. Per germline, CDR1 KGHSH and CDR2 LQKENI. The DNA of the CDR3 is TGTGCCAGCTCACCTGCGACAGGGATGAACACTGAAGCTTTCTTT. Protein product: CASSPATGMNTEAFF.

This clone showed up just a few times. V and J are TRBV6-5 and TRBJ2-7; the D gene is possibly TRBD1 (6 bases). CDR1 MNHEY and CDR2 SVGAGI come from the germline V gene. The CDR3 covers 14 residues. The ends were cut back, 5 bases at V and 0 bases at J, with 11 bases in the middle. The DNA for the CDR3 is TGTGCCAGCAGTAGGCAGGGGAGCTCCTACGAGCAGTACTTC. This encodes CASSRQGSSYEQYF.

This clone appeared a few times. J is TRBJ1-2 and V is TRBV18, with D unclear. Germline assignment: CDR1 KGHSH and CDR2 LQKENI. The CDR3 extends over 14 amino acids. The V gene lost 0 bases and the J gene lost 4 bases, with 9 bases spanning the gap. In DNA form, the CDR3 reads TGTGCCAGCTCACCACCCGCAGTAACCTATGGCTACACCTTC. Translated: CASSPPAVTYGYTF.